The entry below gives a single TCR beta chain sequence along with its context. These data belong to a study of CD8+ T cells in alopecia areata. TCR sequencing used cDNA made by reverse transcription of extracted RNA. This table comes from immunoSEQ multiplex PCR, and its TCRdb copy is limited to in-frame clones, with some not included. The sample lists some 150,000 clones, about 88% occurring once. CDR3 size: 14 residues. V was clipped by 3 bases and J by 2 bases, with 10 bases between them. Germline lookup yields CDR1 MNHNS and CDR2 SASEGT. Treatment denoted: oral pan-JAK inhibitor, 5-10 mg twice daily. Alopecia areata patients gave lesional scalp punch biopsies and peripheral blood samples.

This rearrangement joins TRBV6-1 to TRBJ1-1, with D unclear. The receptor comes from a human donor with alopecia areata. Specimen: CD8+ T cells sorted from blood, collected at week 4, from a patient treated with tofacitinib. CDR3 sequence (DNA): TGTGCCAGCAGTGACCCGACCTTTAACACTGAAGCTTTCTTT. Translating gives CASSDPTFNTEAFF.